This TCR beta chain was identified in a study of blood T cell repertoires in COVID-19. Enrollees, about 18 to 89 years old, lived in 25 or so US areas. In the source study's methods: Estimates of nucleated cell counts were drawn from the amplification of reference gene primers. Only in-frame clones appear in the TCRdb table, and some are missing; sequencing was by immunoSEQ multiplex PCR. That table furnishes V, J and clone size, whereas the DNA furnished D and trimming. The sample has about 190,000 clones, roughly 82% seen once. The V and J ends lost 6 bases and 2 bases respectively, with 11 bases between them. From germline, CDR1 is MDHEN and CDR2 SYDVKM. There are 14 residues in the CDR3.

Input material: PBMCs or T cells enriched from blood (not recorded which). This clonotype originated in a woman aged 55-69 years with acute COVID-19. The V call is TRBV28, the J call TRBJ1-5; D is undetermined. CDR3 in amino acids: CASSPAVGNQPQHF. CDR3 bases: TGTGCCAGCAGCCCCGCTGTAGGCAATCAGCCCCAGCATTTT.